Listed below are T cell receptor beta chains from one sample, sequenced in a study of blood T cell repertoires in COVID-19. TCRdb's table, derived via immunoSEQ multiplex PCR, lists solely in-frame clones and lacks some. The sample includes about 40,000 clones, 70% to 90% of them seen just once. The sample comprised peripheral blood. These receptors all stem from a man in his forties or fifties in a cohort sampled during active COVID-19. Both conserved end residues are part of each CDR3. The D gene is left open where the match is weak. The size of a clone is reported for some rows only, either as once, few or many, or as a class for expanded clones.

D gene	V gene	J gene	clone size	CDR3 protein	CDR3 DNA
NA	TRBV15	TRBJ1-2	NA	CATSSTYLWGVFNYGYTF	TGTGCCACCAGCTCTACTTATCTTTGGGGGGTTTTTAACTATGGCTACACCTTC
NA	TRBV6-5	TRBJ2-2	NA	CASSRQNTGELFF	TGTGCCAGCAGTCGACAGAACACCGGGGAGCTGTTTTTT
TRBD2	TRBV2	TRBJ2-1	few	CASIDSGRNEQFF	TGTGCCAGCATCGATAGCGGGAGGAATGAGCAGTTCTTC
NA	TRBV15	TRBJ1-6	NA	CATSRKSSSYNSPLHF	TGTGCCACCAGCAGGAAATCCAGCTCCTATAATTCACCCCTCCACTTT
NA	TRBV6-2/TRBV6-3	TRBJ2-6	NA	CASGFSSGANVLTF	TGTGCCAGCGGTTTTAGCTCTGGGGCCAACGTCCTGACTTTC
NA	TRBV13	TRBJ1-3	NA	CASSRRGTIYF	TGTGCCAGCAGCCGGAGGGGCACCATATATTTT
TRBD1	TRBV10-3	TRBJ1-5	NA	CAARPGTDNQPQHF	TGTGCCGCCCGCCCCGGGACAGACAATCAGCCCCAGCATTTT
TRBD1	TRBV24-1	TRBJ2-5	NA	CATSDAHRGAETQYF	TGTGCCACCAGTGATGCCCACAGGGGTGCGGAGACCCAGTACTTC
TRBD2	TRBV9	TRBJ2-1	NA	CASKVGTSGIQDEQFF	TGTGCCAGCAAGGTAGGGACTAGCGGGATTCAGGATGAGCAGTTCTTC
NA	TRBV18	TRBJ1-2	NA	CASSPSEGPYPYGYTF	TGTGCCAGCTCACCGTCGGAGGGGCCCTACCCCTATGGCTACACCTTC
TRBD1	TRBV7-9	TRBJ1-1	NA	CASSRTGRNTEAFF	TGTGCCAGCAGCCGGACAGGGAGAAACACTGAAGCTTTCTTT
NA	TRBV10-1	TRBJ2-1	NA	CASSERGAEQFF	TGCGCCAGCAGTGAACGGGGGGCTGAGCAGTTCTTC
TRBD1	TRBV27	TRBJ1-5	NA	CASSLRTGVNQPQHF	TGTGCCAGCAGTTTGAGGACAGGGGTCAATCAGCCCCAGCATTTT
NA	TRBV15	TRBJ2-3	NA	CATSNEASTDTQYF	TGTGCCACCAGCAACGAGGCTAGCACAGATACGCAGTATTTT
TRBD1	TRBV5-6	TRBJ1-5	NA	CASSRGQGNQPQHF	TGTGCCAGCAGCAGGGGACAGGGAAATCAGCCCCAGCATTTT
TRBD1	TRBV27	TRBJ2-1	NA	CASSLSLGTGYNEQFF	TGTGCCAGCAGCTTGAGTTTGGGGACAGGGTACAATGAGCAGTTCTTC
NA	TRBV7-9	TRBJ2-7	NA	CASSLDYSYEQYF	TGTGCCAGCAGCTTGGACTATTCATACGAGCAGTACTTC
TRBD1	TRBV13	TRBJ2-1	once	CASSIGTGDNEQFF	TGTGCCAGCAGCATCGGGACAGGGGACAATGAGCAGTTCTTC
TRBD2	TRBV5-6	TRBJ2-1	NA	CASSARTSGGYNEQFF	TGTGCCAGCAGCGCCCGGACTAGCGGGGGGTACAATGAGCAGTTCTTC
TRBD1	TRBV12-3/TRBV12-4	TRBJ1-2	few	CASRGQSNYGYTF	TGTGCCAGCAGGGGACAGAGTAACTATGGCTACACCTTC
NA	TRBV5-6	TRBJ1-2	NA	CASSLGGPLYGYTF	TGTGCCAGCAGCTTGGGGGGCCCCCTCTATGGCTACACCTTC
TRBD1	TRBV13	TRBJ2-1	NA	CASSLAGGSSYNEQFF	TGTGCCAGCAGCTTAGCAGGGGGTAGCTCCTACAATGAGCAGTTCTTC
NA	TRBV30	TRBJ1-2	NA	CAWSRETNYGYTF	TGTGCCTGGAGTCGGGAAACTAACTATGGCTACACCTTC
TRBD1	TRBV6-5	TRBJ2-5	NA	CASSFRDSQETQYF	TGTGCCAGCAGTTTCCGGGACAGTCAAGAGACCCAGTACTTC
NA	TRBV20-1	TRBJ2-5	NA	CSAGGGETQYF	TGCAGTGCTGGAGGGGGCGAGACCCAGTACTTC
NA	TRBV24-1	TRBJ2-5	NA	CATLGQTQETQYF	TGTGCCACCTTAGGACAGACACAAGAGACCCAGTACTTC
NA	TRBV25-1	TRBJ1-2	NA	CASSLDSPQGGYTF	TGTGCCAGCAGTTTGGACAGCCCTCAGGGCGGCTACACCTTC
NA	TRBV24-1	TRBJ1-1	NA	CATSDSGQRWGNTEAFF	TGTGCCACCAGTGATTCCGGACAGCGTTGGGGGAACACTGAAGCTTTCTTT
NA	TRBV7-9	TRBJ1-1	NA	CASSLVAGRRVDTEAFF	TGTGCCAGCAGCTTAGTTGCAGGGCGCAGGGTAGACACTGAAGCTTTCTTT
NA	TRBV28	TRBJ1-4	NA	CASSLWSGNNEKLFF	TGTGCCAGCAGTTTGTGGTCAGGGAACAATGAAAAACTGTTTTTT
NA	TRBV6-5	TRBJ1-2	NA	CASRQGSYGYTF	TGTGCCAGCAGACAGGGTAGCTATGGCTACACCTTC
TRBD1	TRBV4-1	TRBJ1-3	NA	CASSQAPDRGNTIYF	TGCGCCAGCAGCCAAGCTCCCGACAGGGGGAACACCATATATTTT
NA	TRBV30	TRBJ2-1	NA	CAWREESNLQFF	TGTGCCTGGAGGGAGGAAAGCAACCTCCAGTTCTTC
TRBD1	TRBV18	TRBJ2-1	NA	CASSLGQGNEQFF	TGTGCCAGCTCACTGGGACAGGGCAATGAGCAGTTCTTC
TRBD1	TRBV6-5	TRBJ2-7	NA	CASSPGTEYEQYF	TGTGCCAGCAGTCCCGGGACAGAATACGAGCAGTACTTC
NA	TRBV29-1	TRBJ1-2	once	CSVDREEGGYTF	TGCAGCGTTGATAGGGAGGAAGGCGGCTACACCTTC
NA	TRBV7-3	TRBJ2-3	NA	CASSPTQGYTDTQYF	TGTGCCAGCAGCCCGACCCAGGGTTACACAGATACGCAGTATTTT
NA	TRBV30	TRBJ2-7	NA	CAWGGTVVEVEEQYF	TGTGCCTGGGGCGGGACAGTAGTTGAGGTTGAGGAGCAGTACTTC
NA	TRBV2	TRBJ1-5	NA	CASRPYSGSFEPQHF	TGTGCCAGCAGACCCTACAGCGGCAGCTTTGAGCCCCAGCATTTT
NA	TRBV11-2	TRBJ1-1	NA	CASSFSPAAEAFF	TGTGCCAGCAGCTTCAGCCCTGCGGCTGAAGCTTTCTTT
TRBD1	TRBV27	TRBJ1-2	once	CASSQGTAYGYTF	TGTGCCAGCAGTCAAGGGACAGCTTATGGCTACACCTTC
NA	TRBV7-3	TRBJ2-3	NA	CASSLTGAYTDTQYF	TGTGCCAGCAGCTTGACAGGAGCCTACACAGATACGCAGTATTTT
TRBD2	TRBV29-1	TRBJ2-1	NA	CSVDSLLAGGMNEQFF	TGCAGCGTTGATTCTCTACTAGCGGGGGGGATGAATGAGCAGTTCTTC
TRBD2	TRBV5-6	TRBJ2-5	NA	CASSTVAGGPGAQYF	TGTGCCAGCAGCACGGTAGCGGGGGGCCCCGGGGCCCAGTACTTC
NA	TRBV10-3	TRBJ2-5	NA	CAISESPGETQYF	TGTGCCATCAGTGAGTCCCCGGGAGAGACCCAGTACTTC
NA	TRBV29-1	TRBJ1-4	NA	CSVAFGRRGKSEKLFF	TGCAGCGTTGCCTTCGGTCGGCGGGGAAAAAGCGAAAAACTGTTTTTT
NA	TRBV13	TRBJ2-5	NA	CASSSDSQETQYF	TGTGCCAGCAGCTCGGACAGCCAAGAGACCCAGTACTTC
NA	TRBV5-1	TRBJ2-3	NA	CASSFGQSDTQYF	TGCGCCAGCAGCTTCGGACAGTCAGATACGCAGTATTTT
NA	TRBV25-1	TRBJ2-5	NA	CASSDTEEEKETQYF	TGTGCCAGCAGTGATACTGAGGAAGAAAAAGAGACCCAGTACTTC
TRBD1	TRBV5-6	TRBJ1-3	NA	CASSWGTAGNTIYF	TGTGCCAGCAGCTGGGGGACAGCTGGAAACACCATATATTTT
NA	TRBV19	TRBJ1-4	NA	CASSWFREKLFF	TGTGCCAGTAGTTGGTTCAGGGAAAAACTGTTTTTT
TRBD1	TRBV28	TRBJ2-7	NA	CASRTGGSYEQYF	TGTGCCAGCAGAACAGGGGGAAGCTACGAGCAGTACTTC
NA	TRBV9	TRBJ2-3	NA	CASSVDLPFQGSADTQYF	TGTGCCAGCAGCGTGGACTTACCATTCCAAGGGTCGGCAGATACGCAGTATTTT
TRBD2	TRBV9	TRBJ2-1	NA	CASSPNRGGAGYNEQFF	TGTGCCAGCAGCCCTAATCGCGGGGGGGCCGGATACAATGAGCAGTTCTTC
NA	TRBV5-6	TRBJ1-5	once	CASSLEREGPQHF	TGTGCCAGCAGCTTGGAAAGGGAGGGGCCCCAGCATTTT
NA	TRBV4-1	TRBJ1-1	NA	CASSQEAGAEAFF	TGCGCCAGCAGCCAAGAAGCGGGGGCTGAAGCTTTCTTT
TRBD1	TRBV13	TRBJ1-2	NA	CASSSSGQDPNYGYTF	TGTGCCAGCAGCTCCTCAGGACAGGACCCAAACTATGGCTACACCTTC
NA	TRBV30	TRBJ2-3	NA	CAWSVIERLSTDTQYF	TGTGCCTGGAGTGTCATTGAGAGACTTAGCACAGATACGCAGTATTTT